Following are 21 T cell receptor beta chains from one sample sequenced in a study of blood T cell repertoires in COVID-19. The assay was immunoSEQ multiplex PCR, and TCRdb's table has in-frame clones only and misses some. The sample holds about 120,000 clones; around nine tenths are singletons and the top ten take roughly 4.5%. The sample consisted of peripheral blood. Receptors were obtained from a man between 40 and 49 years old with acute or convalescent COVID-19.

Here the CDR3 DNA reads TGTGCCAGCTCACCAATGCGGGGCAGAAGTCAGCCCCAGCATTTT. Translation: CASSPMRGRSQPQHF. The gene calls are TRBV18 and TRBJ1-5; a weak D match, TRBD1 (5 bases). Trimming shortened V by 2 bases and J by 6 bases, and 14 bases separated the two germline ends. This CDR3 has 15 amino acids. Per germline, CDR1 KGHSH and CDR2 LQKENI.

J is TRBJ1-6 and V is TRBV19; tentative D call: TRBD1 (5 bases). Germline assignment: CDR1 LNHDA and CDR2 SQIVND (reference sequence). Trimming pared 4 bases from V and 7 bases from J, leaving 11 bases between. The CDR3 runs to 14 residues. The CDR3 here is CASSTSWTNSPLHF. CDR3 nucleotide sequence: TGTGCCAGTAGTACCTCCTGGACAAATTCACCCCTCCACTTT.

In DNA form, the CDR3 reads TGTGCCAGCTCAATCGACAGGGGCCTTGAAGCTTTCTTT. Translation: CASSIDRGLEAFF. The rearrangement uses TRBV18 and TRBJ1-1; 8 nucleotides align to TRBD1. There are 13 residues in the CDR3. Germline CDR1 KGHSH, CDR2 LQKENI. Germline trimming cut 5 bases from V and 7 bases from J; bases unmatched to any gene: 6.

The chain recombines TRBV12-3 or TRBV12-4 with TRBJ1-1; TRBD1 matches at 7 bases. The CDR3 length is 13 residues. V shed 8 bases and J 7 bases; nucleotides not matched to a gene: 10. The CDR3 nucleotides are TGTGCCAGCTCAGTCCGCGGGACAGTTGAAGCTTTCTTT. Its translation: CASSVRGTVEAFF.

The V gene is TRBV9, the J gene TRBJ1-3; D gene uncertain. Trimming stripped 0 bases from V and 4 bases from J, with 11 bases between. The CDR3 has 15 residues. Germline V lookup: CDR1 SGDLS, CDR2 YYNGEE. CDR3 amino acids: CASSVGAALGNTIYF. The CDR3 DNA reads as TGTGCCAGCAGCGTAGGGGCAGCTCTAGGAAACACCATATATTTT. The variable domain in full, with the rest retrieved from reference TRBV9 and TRBJ1-3, is DSGVTQTPKHLITATGQRVTLRCSPRSGDLSVYWYQQSLDQGLQFLIQYYNGEERAKGNILERFSAQQFPDLHSELNLSSLELGDSALYFCASSVGAALGNTIYFGEGSWLTVV.

The V call is TRBV11-3, the J call TRBJ1-1, with D uncertain. V gave up 5 bases and J gave up 1 base, with 11 bases separating them. CDR1 SGHNT and CDR2 YENEEA come from the germline V gene. This CDR3 has 14 amino acids. DNA for the CDR3: TGTGCCAGCAGCCCCGGGAGGGCGAACACTGAAGCTTTCTTT. Protein sequence: CASSPGRANTEAFF.

The chain is built from TRBV19 and TRBJ2-1; 7 bases are shared with TRBD1. V lost 9 bases to trimming and J lost 6 bases; unmatched junction nucleotides: 8. Germline V gene sequence: CDR1 LNHDA, CDR2 SQIVND (reference sequence). The CDR3 is made up of 13 amino acids. The CDR3 here is CASARDRLNEQFF. The CDR3 DNA reads as TGTGCCAGCGCCCGGGACAGACTCAATGAGCAGTTCTTC.

This chain links TRBV30 with TRBJ2-5; D is possibly TRBD1 (6 bases). The V gene's germline CDR1 is GTSNPN and CDR2 SVGIG (reference sequence). The V end was cut by 2 bases, the J end by 5 bases, with 15 bases between. The CDR3 runs 14 residues. CDR3 DNA: TGTGCCTGGAGTACGAAGCGGACAGTTGAGACCCAGTACTTC. This gives the protein CAWSTKRTVETQYF.

This chain links TRBV4-1 with TRBJ2-7; maybe TRBD2 (5 bases). Germline V lookup: CDR1 MGHRA, CDR2 YSYEKL. The CDR3 is 14 amino acids. V gave up 1 base and J gave up 0 bases, with 7 bases separating them. The CDR3 nucleotides are TGCGCCAGCAGCCAAGTAGCGTTCTCCTACGAGCAGTACTTC. Translated: CASSQVAFSYEQYF.

Written as DNA, the CDR3 is TGTGCCAACTGCCGGGAGCAAGAGACCCAGTACTTC. The encoded protein is CANCREQETQYF. This chain uses TRBV14 with TRBJ2-5; D is possibly TRBD2 (6 bases). The CDR3 runs to 12 residues. Deletions cut 10 bases from V and 2 bases from J, with 11 bases between. Germline CDR1 is SGHDN and CDR2 is FVKESK.

There are a few counts of this clone. The rearrangement uses TRBV11-2 and TRBJ1-3, with D maybe TRBD1 (6 bases). CDR1 and CDR2 from the germline V gene are SGHAT and FQNNGV. The CDR3 sequence is 18 residues long. Trimming stripped 5 bases from V and 2 bases from J, with 22 bases between. This CDR3 reads CASSSPSGGARTGNTIYF. CDR3 in DNA: TGTGCCAGCAGCAGCCCCTCGGGGGGGGCGCGAACTGGAAACACCATATATTTT.

The chain employs TRBV5-1 and TRBJ1-1; 7 nucleotides align to TRBD1. This CDR3 has 15 amino acids. The germline CDR1 and CDR2 sequences are SGHRS and YFSETQ. V dropped 1 base and J dropped 1; count of bases not matched to a gene: 4. CDR3 region: CASSLTGTENTEAFF. CDR3 bases: TGCGCCAGCAGCTTGACCGGGACAGAGAACACTGAAGCTTTCTTT. Full variable domain (remainder filled in from reference TRBV5-1 and TRBJ1-1): KAGVTQTPRYLIKTRGQQVTLSCSPISGHRSVSWYQQTPGQGLQFLFEYFSETQRNKGNFPGRFSGRQFSNSRSEMNVSTLELGDSALYLCASSLTGTENTEAFFGQGTRLTVV.

The chain uses TRBV5-1 and TRBJ1-4; D is unresolved. Germline V lookup: CDR1 SGHRS, CDR2 YFSETQ. The germline V and J ends were trimmed by 1 base and 6 bases, with 10 bases remaining between them. CDR3 size: 14 residues. As DNA, the CDR3 is TGCGCCAGCAGCTTGCAGAGGAGGGATGAAAAACTGTTTTTT. Encoded protein: CASSLQRRDEKLFF. Together with reference TRBV5-1 and TRBJ1-4, the CDR3 gives the full variable domain: KAGVTQTPRYLIKTRGQQVTLSCSPISGHRSVSWYQQTPGQGLQFLFEYFSETQRNKGNFPGRFSGRQFSNSRSEMNVSTLELGDSALYLCASSLQRRDEKLFFGSGTQLSVL.

V is TRBV24-1 and J is TRBJ2-1, with D possibly matching TRBD2 (6 bases). Trimming took off 4 bases at V and 6 bases at J, with 18 bases between the two ends. There are 16 residues in the CDR3. Germline CDR1 is KGHDR and CDR2 is SFDVKD. The CDR3 nucleotides read TGTGCCACCAGTGACCCTGTAGCGGCGGGTGGCAATGAGCAGTTCTTC. Translated: CATSDPVAAGGNEQFF.

The chain links TRBV27 to TRBJ2-7, with D maybe TRBD1 (6 bases). The CDR3 is made up of 13 amino acids. Germline CDR1 reads MNHEY; CDR2 reads SMNVEV (reference sequence). V dropped 6 bases and J dropped 5 bases, with 14 bases sitting between them. CDR3 DNA: TGTGCCAGCAGAAGAACAGGGTGGGACGAGCAGTACTTC. Protein product: CASRRTGWDEQYF.

In its sample, this clone was seen a few times. This chain joins TRBV6-7 and TRBJ1-5; a weak D match, TRBD1 (6 bases). TRBV6-7 is an ORF, with its function uncertain. V gave up 6 bases and J gave up 9 bases, with 27 bases separating them. The CDR3 is 17 residues long. The CDR3, as DNA: TGTGCCAGCAGCAAGGGCCAGGGTCAGGGGCCGTCGGGGCCCCAGCATTTT. Encoded protein: CASSKGQGQGPSGPQHF.

The V gene is TRBV6-5, the J gene TRBJ2-1, with a weak D call TRBD1 (6 bases). V was cut by 0 bases and J by 2 bases, with 11 bases left in between. The germline CDR1 and CDR2 sequences are MNHEY and SVGAGI. The CDR3 extends over 16 amino acids. The CDR3 loop is CASSYSTGIPYNEQFF. In nucleotides, the CDR3 is TGTGCCAGCAGTTACTCCACAGGGATCCCCTACAATGAGCAGTTCTTC.

V gene TRBV4-3 combines with J gene TRBJ1-2; D is possibly TRBD1 (6 bases). From germline, CDR1 is LGHNA and CDR2 YSLEER. There are 16 residues in the CDR3. Trimming removed 4 bases from V and 2 bases from J, with 17 bases in between. CDR3 sequence (DNA): TGCGCCAGCAGCCCTAACCTGAGGGGGGGAAACTATGGCTACACCTTC. Translating it yields CASSPNLRGGNYGYTF.

A few counts support this clone. This chain uses TRBV12-3 or TRBV12-4 with TRBJ1-2; D not certain. The CDR3 runs 11 residues. The CDR3 region is CAGGEGYGYTF. The CDR3 nucleotides are TGTGCTGGCGGGGAGGGCTATGGCTACACCTTC.

CDR3 in amino acids: CASSARGAMDTGELFF. CDR3 nucleotides: TGTGCCAGCAGCGCCAGGGGGGCTATGGACACCGGGGAGCTGTTTTTT. The gene calls are TRBV7-9 and TRBJ2-2, with D possibly matching TRBD1 (7 bases). Germline lookup yields CDR1 SEHNR and CDR2 FQNEAQ (reference sequence). Trimming stripped 5 bases from V and 3 bases from J, with 16 bases between. The CDR3 contains 16 residues.

This clone was seen only once. CDR3 DNA sequence: TGTGCCAGCAGCCCCCGGGGTGTACGCTACACCTTC. Its translation: CASSPRGVRYTF. This chain links TRBV7-9 with TRBJ1-2; D not certain. Germline lookup yields CDR1 SEHNR and CDR2 FQNEAQ (reference sequence). V lost 5 bases, J lost 9 bases, and 13 bases lay in between. The CDR3 totals 12 residues.